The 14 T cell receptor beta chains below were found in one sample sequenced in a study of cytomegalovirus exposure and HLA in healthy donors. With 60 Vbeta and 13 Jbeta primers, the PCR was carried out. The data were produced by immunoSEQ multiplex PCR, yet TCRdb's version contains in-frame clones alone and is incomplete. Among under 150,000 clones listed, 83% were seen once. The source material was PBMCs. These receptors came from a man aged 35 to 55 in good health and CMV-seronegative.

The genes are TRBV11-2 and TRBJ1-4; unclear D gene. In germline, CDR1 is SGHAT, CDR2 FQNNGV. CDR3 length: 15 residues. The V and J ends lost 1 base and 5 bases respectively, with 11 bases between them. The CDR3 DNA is TGTGCCAGCAGCTTAGCGCCTAGGAAGAATGAAAAACTGTTTTTT. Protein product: CASSLAPRKNEKLFF.

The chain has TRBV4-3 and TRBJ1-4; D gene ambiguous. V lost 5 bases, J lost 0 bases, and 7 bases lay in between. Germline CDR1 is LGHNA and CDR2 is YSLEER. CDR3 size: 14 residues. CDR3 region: CASSTSTTNEKLFF. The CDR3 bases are TGCGCCAGCAGCACATCGACAACTAATGAAAAACTGTTTTTT.

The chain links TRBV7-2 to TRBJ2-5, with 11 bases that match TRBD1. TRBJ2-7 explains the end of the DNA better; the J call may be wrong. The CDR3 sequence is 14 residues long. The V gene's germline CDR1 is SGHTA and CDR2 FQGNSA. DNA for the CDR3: TGTGCCAGCAGAGGACAGGGGGCTGTCTACGAGCAGTACTTC. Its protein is CASRGQGAVYEQYF.

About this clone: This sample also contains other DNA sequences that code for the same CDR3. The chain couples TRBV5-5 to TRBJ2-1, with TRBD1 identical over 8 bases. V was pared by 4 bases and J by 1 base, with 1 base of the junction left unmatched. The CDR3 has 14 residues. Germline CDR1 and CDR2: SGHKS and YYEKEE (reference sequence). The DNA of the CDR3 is TGTGCCAGCAGCACAGGGGGTTCCTACAATGAGCAGTTCTTC. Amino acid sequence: CASSTGGSYNEQFF.

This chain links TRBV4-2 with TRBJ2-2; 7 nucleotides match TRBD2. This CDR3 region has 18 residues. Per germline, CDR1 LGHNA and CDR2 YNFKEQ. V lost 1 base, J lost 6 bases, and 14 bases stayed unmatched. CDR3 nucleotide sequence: TGTGCCAGCAGCCAAGCTGCATCCGGGGGGAGGGTTTCCGGGGAGCTGTTTTTT. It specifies CASSQAASGGRVSGELFF.

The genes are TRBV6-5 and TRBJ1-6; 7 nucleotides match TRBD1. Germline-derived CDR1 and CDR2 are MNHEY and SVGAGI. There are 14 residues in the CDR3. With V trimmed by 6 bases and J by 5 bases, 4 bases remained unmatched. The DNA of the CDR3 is TGTGCCAGCAGCACGGGACAGCATAATTCACCCCTCCACTTT. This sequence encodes CASSTGQHNSPLHF.

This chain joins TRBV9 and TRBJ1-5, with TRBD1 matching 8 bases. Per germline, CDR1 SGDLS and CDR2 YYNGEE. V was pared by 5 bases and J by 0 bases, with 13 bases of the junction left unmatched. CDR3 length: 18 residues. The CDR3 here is CASSVSRDRINSNQPQHF. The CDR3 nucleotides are TGTGCCAGCAGTGTTTCTAGGGACAGGATTAATAGCAATCAGCCCCAGCATTTT.

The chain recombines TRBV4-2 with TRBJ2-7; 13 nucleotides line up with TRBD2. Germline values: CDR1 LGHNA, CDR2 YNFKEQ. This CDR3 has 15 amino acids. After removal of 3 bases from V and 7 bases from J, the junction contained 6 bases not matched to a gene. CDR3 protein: CASSQALAGGSEQYF. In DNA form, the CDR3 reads TGTGCCAGCAGCCAGGCACTAGCGGGAGGGAGTGAGCAGTACTTC.

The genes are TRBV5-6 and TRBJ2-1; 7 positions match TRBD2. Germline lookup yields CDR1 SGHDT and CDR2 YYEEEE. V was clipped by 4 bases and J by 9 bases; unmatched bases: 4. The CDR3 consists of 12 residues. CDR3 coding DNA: TGTGCCAGCAGCCAGAGCGGGGTTGAGCAGTTCTTC. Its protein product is CASSQSGVEQFF.

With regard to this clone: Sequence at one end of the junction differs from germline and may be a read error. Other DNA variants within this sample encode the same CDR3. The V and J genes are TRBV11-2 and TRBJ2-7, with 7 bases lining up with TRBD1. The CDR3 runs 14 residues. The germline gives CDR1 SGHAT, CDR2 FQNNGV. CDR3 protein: CASSLTGSVDEQYF. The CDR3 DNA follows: TGCGCCAGCAGCTTGACAGGGAGTGTTGATGAGCAGTACTTC.

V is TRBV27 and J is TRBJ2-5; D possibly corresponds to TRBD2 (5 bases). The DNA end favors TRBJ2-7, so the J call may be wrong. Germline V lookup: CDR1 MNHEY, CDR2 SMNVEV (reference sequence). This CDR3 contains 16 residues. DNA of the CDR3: TGTGCCAGCAGTTTATCGGCGCAGACTACCTCCTACGAGCAGTACTTC. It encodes CASSLSAQTTSYEQYF.

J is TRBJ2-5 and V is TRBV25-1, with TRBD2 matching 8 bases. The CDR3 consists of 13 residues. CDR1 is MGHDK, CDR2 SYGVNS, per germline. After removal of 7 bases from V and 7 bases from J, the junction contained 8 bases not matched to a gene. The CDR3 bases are TGTGCCAGCATGCGGGGGGCTGTGGGGACCCAGTACTTC. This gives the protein CASMRGAVGTQYF.

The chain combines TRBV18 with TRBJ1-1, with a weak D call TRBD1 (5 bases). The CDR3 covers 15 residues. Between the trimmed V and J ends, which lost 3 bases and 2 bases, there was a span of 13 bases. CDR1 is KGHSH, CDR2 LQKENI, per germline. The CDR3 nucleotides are TGTGCCAGCTCACCCGGACCCGGGGGAAACACTGAAGCTTTCTTT. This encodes CASSPGPGGNTEAFF.

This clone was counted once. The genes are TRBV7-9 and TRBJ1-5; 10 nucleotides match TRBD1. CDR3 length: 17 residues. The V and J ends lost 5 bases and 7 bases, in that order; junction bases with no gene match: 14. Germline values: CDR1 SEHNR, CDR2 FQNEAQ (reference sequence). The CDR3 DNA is TGTGCCAGCAGCCCATACCCGACAGGGGGCGGAGGACAGCCCCAGCATTTT. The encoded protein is CASSPYPTGGGGQPQHF.